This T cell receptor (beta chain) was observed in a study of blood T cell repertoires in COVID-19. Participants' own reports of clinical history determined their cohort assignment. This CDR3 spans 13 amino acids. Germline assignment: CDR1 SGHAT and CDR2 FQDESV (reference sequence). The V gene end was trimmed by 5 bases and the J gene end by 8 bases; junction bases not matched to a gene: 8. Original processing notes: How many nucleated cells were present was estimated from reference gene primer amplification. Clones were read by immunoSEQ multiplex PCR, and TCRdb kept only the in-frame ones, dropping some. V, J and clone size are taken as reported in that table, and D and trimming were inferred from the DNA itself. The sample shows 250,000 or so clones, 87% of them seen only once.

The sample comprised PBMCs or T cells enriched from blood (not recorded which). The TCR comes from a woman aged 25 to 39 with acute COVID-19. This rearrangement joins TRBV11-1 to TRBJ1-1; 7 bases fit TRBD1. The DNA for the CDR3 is TGTGCCAGCAGCCCTCGACAGGGTGGGGAAGCTTTCTTT. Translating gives CASSPRQGGEAFF.